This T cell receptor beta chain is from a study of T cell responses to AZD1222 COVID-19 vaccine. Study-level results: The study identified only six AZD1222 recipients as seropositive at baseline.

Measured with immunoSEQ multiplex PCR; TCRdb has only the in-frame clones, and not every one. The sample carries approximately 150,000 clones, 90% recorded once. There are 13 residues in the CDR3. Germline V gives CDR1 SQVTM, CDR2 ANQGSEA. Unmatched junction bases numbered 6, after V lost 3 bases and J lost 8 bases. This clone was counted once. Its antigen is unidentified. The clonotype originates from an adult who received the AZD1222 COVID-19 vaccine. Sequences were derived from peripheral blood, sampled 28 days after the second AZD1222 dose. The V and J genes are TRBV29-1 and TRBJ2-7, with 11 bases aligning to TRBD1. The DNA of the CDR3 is TGCAGCGTTGAGAGGGACAGGGGGGAAAAGCAGTACTTC. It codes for CSVERDRGEKQYF.